One and the same sample provided the 5 T cell receptor beta chains below, sequenced in a study of blood T cells in healthy people across ages. Together with a sample-barcoded 5' primer, a J-beta primer mix was included in a second PCR lasting about 7 to 12 cycles. TCRdb re-analysed the 5' RACE reads in MiXCR, keeping a single row per CDR3 protein. The sample has fewer than 900,000 distinct CDR3 sequences, 35% to 45% seen once; the top ten hold 20%. The material sequenced was blood. These TCRs come from a woman aged 55-70 years in good health.

The chain joins TRBV3-1 to TRBJ2-7; 12 positions agree with TRBD2. Germline CDR1 is LGHDT and CDR2 is YNNKEL (reference sequence). V shed 4 bases, J shed 2 bases, and the junction held 3 bases outside the gene matches. This CDR3 spans 15 amino acids. The CDR3 DNA reads TGTGCCAGCAGCCGGACTAGCGGGGCTACCTACGAGCAGTACTTC. Amino acid sequence: CASSRTSGATYEQYF.

This chain joins TRBV7-2 and TRBJ2-5, with D hard to call. This CDR3 comprises 14 residues. Germline V gives CDR1 SGHTA, CDR2 FQGNSA. V lost 1 base to trimming and J lost 8 bases, with 14 bases between them. CDR3: CASSLVSSTATQYF. The CDR3 DNA sequence: TGTGCCAGCAGCTTAGTCAGCAGTACGGCTACCCAGTACTTC.

This clonotype was picked up many times. V is TRBV7-3 and J is TRBJ2-1, with 7 bases lining up with TRBD1. V trimming: 5 bases; J trimming: 5 bases; junction bases outside the gene matches: 3. This CDR3 has 13 residues. Germline V gives CDR1 SGHTA, CDR2 FQGTGA. CDR3 residues: CASSQGTDNEQFF. CDR3 DNA sequence: TGTGCCAGCAGCCAAGGGACAGACAATGAGCAGTTCTTC.

This chain links TRBV7-2 with TRBJ2-3; TRBD2 agrees at 9 bases. CDR1 and CDR2 from the germline V gene are SGHTA and FQGNSA. V shed 5 bases and J 0 bases; nucleotides not matched to a gene: 3. This CDR3 is built from 15 residues. CDR3 nucleotides: TGTGCCAGCAGCATTAGCGGGAGTAGCACAGATACGCAGTATTTT. Translated, it gives CASSISGSSTDTQYF. Full variable domain (rest looked up from reference TRBV7-2 and TRBJ2-3): GAGVSQSPSNKVTEKGKDVELRCDPISGHTALYWYRQSLGQGLEFLIYFQGNSAPDKSGLPSDRFSAERTGGSVSTLTIQRTQQEDSAVYLCASSISGSSTDTQYFGPGTRLTVL.

This clonotype was counted between two and nine times. CDR3 in DNA: TGCAGTCTTCCGGGACAAGTGAACACTGAAGCTTTCTTT. Amino acid sequence: CSLPGQVNTEAFF. The rearrangement joins TRBV20-1 to TRBJ1-1; perhaps TRBD1 as D (6 bases). Between the trimmed V and J ends, which lost 8 bases and 0 bases, there was a span of 13 bases. The CDR3 runs 13 residues. Germline CDR1 and CDR2: DFQATT and SNEGSKA (reference sequence).